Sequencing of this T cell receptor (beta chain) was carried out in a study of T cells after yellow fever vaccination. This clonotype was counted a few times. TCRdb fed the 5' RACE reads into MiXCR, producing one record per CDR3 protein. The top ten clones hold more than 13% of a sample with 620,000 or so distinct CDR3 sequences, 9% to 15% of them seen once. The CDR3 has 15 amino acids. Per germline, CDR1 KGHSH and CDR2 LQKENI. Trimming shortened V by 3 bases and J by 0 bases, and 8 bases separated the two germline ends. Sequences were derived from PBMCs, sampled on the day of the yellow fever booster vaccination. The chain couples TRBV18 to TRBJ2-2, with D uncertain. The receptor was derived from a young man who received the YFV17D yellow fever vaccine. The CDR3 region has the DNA TGTGCCAGCTCACCGCGGACGCCGAACACCGGGGAGCTGTTTTTT. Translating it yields CASSPRTPNTGELFF.